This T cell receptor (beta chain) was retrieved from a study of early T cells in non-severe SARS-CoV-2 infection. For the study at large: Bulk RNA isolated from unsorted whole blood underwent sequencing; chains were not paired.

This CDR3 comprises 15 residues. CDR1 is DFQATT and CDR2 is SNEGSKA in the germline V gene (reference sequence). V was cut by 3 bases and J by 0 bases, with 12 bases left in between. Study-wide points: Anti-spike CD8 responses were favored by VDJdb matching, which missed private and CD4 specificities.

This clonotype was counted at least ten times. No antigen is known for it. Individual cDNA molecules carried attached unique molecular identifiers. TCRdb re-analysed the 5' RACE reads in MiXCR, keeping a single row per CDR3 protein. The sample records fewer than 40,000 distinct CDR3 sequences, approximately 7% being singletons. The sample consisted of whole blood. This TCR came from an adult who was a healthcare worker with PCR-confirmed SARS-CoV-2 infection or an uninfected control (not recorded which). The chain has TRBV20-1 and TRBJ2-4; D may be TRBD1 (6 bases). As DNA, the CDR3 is TGCAGTGCTAGTCTTGGACAGCTAGCCAAAAACATTCAGTACTTC. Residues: CSASLGQLAKNIQYF.